One sample yielded the 2 T cell receptor beta chains listed below, sequenced in a study of tumor-infiltrating lymphocytes in localized non-small cell lung cancer. Assay used: immunoSEQ multiplex PCR; TCRdb lists only in-frame clones, some missing. The sample has 15,000 to 20,000 clones; around 85% are singletons. Sequencing was done on a sample of lung tumor tissue. The receptors come from a human donor with non-small cell lung cancer.

There are a few counts of this clone. The chain joins TRBV5-8 to TRBJ2-7; D is perhaps TRBD1 (5 bases). Per germline, CDR1 SGHTS and CDR2 YDEGEE. The CDR3 covers 15 residues. Trimming took 1 base from V and 6 from J, leaving 17 bases between them. In DNA form, the CDR3 reads TGTGCCAGCAGCTTGCCGGGTCAGGGTCTCAGCGAGCAGTACTTC. The encoded protein is CASSLPGQGLSEQYF.

This chain uses TRBV30 with TRBJ1-1; D is unclear. This CDR3 is 13 amino acids long. The V end lost 2 bases, the J end lost 0 bases, and 7 bases lay between the germline ends. In germline, CDR1 is GTSNPN, CDR2 SVGIG (reference sequence). The CDR3 reads CAWSKGMNTEAFF. Here the CDR3 DNA reads TGTGCCTGGAGTAAGGGCATGAACACTGAAGCTTTCTTT.